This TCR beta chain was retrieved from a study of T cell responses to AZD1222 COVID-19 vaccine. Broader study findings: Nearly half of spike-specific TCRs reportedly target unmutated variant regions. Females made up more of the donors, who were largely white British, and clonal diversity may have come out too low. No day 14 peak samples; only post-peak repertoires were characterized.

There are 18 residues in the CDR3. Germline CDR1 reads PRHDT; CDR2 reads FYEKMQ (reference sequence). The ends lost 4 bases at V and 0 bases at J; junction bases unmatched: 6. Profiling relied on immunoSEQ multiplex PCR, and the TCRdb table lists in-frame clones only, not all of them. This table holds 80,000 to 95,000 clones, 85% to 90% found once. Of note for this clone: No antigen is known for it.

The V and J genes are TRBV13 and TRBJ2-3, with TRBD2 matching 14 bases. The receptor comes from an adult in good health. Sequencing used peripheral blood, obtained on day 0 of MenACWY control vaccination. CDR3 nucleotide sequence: TGTGCCAGCAGCTCAGGGACTAGCGGGGGTCTAAGCACAGATACGCAGTATTTT. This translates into CASSSGTSGGLSTDTQYF.